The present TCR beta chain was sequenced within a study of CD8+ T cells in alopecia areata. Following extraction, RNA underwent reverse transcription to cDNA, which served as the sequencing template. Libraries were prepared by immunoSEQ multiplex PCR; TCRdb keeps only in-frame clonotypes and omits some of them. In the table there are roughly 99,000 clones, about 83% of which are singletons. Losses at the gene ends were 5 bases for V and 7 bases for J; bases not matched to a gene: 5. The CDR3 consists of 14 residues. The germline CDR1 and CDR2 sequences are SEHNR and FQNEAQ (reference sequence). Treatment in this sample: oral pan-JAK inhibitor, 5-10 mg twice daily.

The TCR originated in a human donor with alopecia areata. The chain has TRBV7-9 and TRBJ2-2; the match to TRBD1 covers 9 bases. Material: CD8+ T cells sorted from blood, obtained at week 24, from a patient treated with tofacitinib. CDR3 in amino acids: CASSPGTGLGELFF. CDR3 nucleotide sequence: TGTGCCAGCAGCCCGGGGACAGGGCTCGGGGAGCTGTTTTTT.